Sequencing of this T cell receptor beta chain was carried out in a study of blood T cell repertoires in COVID-19 (dated by TCRdb to 2018 to 2021). The study in broad terms: Samples from collaborators originated in the United States, Italy and Spain and spanned both the acute and convalescent phases of COVID-19. The material from the prospective study consisted of cDNA or gDNA derived from T cells, B-cell-depleted T cells, or PBMCs. HLA class I and class II types, where available, came from metadata supplied by the sample provider rather than from assay-based typing. The samples were drawn from the first 160 participants of the ongoing ImmuneRACE study and from over a thousand subjects provided by 6 global collaborators. A freely available public database, intended as a resource for researchers studying the immune response to SARS-CoV-2, is where the repertoires were released. Sample metadata almost always included a de-identified subject ID, COVID-19 status, age in years and sex. Subjects who had been exposed to COVID-19, were actively infected with it, or had recovered from it provided the deeply sampled blood TCRbeta repertoires that made up the dataset.

Turning to this clone: It has no known antigen specificity. Within one base of it there is no much larger clone, and no base qualities were kept.

The paper as a whole reports these results and caveats: Clinical and demographic metadata were provided uncurated, with the amount varying by source and participant.

The immunoSEQ Assay, a bias-controlled multiplex PCR, was used to amplify TCRbeta CDR3 regions from genomic DNA. The study's processing was this. Within the assay, amplification of reference gene primers was used to estimate how many nucleated cells each sample contained. To quantify the absolute abundance of each unique TCRbeta CDR3 rearrangement, sequence reads were collapsed and filtered. Productive Simpson clonality was computed per sample as the square root of Simpson's diversity index over productive rearrangements. In its TCRdb copy, this immuneACCESS table keeps in-frame sequences only and misses some clones. Where compared with another copy, unresolved V genes explain less than half of these, and the others have no known cause. From that table come the V and J calls and clone size; the DNA was used to work out D and trimming. A total of fewer than 400,000 clones appear in this sample, around nine tenths of them only once. Around 3% of the sample is taken by the ten largest.

Collaborating institutions collected whole blood in K2EDTA tubes following their own protocols. For TCRbeta analysis, collaborator samples were shipped as frozen whole blood, as isolated PBMCs, or as DNA extracted from either sample type. Its CDR3 holds 15 amino acids, cysteine through phenylalanine. Only the CDR3 DNA is retained, 45 bases long and in frame from the first base. The V and J ends are trimmed by 0 bases and 7 bases, leaving 13 bases between them. CDR1 is given as SGHRS and CDR2 as YFSETQ, both from the germline V gene. Specimen: peripheral blood. The rearranged segments are TRBV5-1 and TRBJ1-4; no D gene can be assigned with confidence. This receptor was taken from a human donor in a cohort sampled during active COVID-19. The encoded CDR3 is CASSLGLRAGEKLFF. The nucleotides read TGCGCCAGCAGCTTGGGCCTGAGGGCAGGTGAAAAACTGTTTTTT.